Following are 3 T cell receptor beta chains from one sample sequenced in a study of radiation and T cells in renal cell carcinoma. The data were produced by immunoSEQ multiplex PCR, yet TCRdb's version contains in-frame clones alone and is incomplete. The sample has about 50,000 clones, approximately 80% seen once. Time point: baseline pretreatment blood. Indicated treatment: 15 Gy SBRT to primary tumor, nephrectomy 4 weeks later. The sequences come from blood, collected from a patient whose treatment included radiotherapy and nephrectomy. The receptor set was obtained from a woman between 65 and 79 years old with renal cell carcinoma.

V and J are TRBV7-8 and TRBJ1-5; the match to TRBD1 covers 7 bases. The CDR3 sequence is 16 residues long. CDR1 is SGHVS, CDR2 FQNEAQ, per germline. V was pared by 0 bases and J by 3 bases, with 5 bases of the junction left unmatched. CDR3 region: CASSLAQGQLNQPQHF. The CDR3 nucleotides are TGTGCCAGCAGCTTAGCGCAGGGACAGCTCAATCAGCCCCAGCATTTT.

The V call is TRBV7-3, the J call TRBJ2-1; perhaps TRBD2 as D (5 bases). Trimming took off 5 bases at V and 6 bases at J, with 8 bases between the two ends. From germline, CDR1 is SGHTA and CDR2 FQGTGA. The CDR3 sequence is 12 residues long. In nucleotides, the CDR3 is TGTGCCAGCAGCCCAGGACTCAATGAGCAGTTCTTC. It translates to CASSPGLNEQFF.

The CDR3 spells CASSLGTSGSSEQYF. The CDR3 nucleotides read TGTGCCAGCAGCTTGGGGACTAGCGGGAGTAGCGAGCAGTACTTC. The chain carries TRBV5-4 and TRBJ2-7, with 13 bases that match TRBD2. This CDR3 has 15 amino acids. Looked up from germline, CDR1 is SGHNT and CDR2 is YYREEE (reference sequence). Trimming cost V 0 bases and J 6 bases; bases outside gene matches: 3.